The present T cell receptor (beta chain) was sequenced within a study of graft-versus-host responses after intestinal transplantation. About the research overall: Tacrolimus plus steroids were given to all recipients for approximately three years, preceded by anti-thymocyte globulin induction.

The V and J ends lost 2 bases and 6 bases, in that order; junction bases with no gene match: 11. Germline V gene sequence: CDR1 KGHSH, CDR2 LQKENI. This CDR3 region has 17 residues. Here immunoSEQ multiplex PCR was the method, and the copy in TCRdb shows in-frame clones only, minus some. The sample lists more than 80,000 clones; roughly 87% were seen once. Whole-study results and caveats: High graft-versus-host to host-versus-graft T cell clonal ratios marked allografts of patients with graft-donor macrochimerism. GvH clones surfaced in recipient marrow, some emerging earlier in ileum or blood.

In regard to this clone: Its antigen is undetermined.

The TCR was taken from a human donor who received an intestinal transplant. V gene TRBV18 combines with J gene TRBJ2-2, with 8 bases aligning to TRBD2. The sample consisted of unstimulated CD8+ T cells sorted from spleen or lymph node cells, taken before intestinal transplant. The CDR3 region is CASSPSGSGGPSGELFF. CDR3 in DNA: TGTGCCAGCTCACCATCGGGCTCGGGAGGGCCTTCCGGGGAGCTGTTTTTT.